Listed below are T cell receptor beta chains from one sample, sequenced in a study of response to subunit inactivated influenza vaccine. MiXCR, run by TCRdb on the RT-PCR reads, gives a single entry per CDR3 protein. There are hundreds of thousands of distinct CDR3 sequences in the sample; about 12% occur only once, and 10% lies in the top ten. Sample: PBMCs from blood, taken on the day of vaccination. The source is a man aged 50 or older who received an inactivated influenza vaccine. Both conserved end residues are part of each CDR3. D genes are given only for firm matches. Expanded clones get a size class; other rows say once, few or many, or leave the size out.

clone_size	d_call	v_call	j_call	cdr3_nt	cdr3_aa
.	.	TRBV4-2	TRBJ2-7	TGTGCCAGCAGCCGGGCCCTAGCCCCTAGGGGGTCCGCCTACGAGCAGTACTTC	CASSRALAPRGSAYEQYF
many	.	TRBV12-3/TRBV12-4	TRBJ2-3	TGTGCCAGCAGTCACTACGCGGGTGGGGGGAGCACAGATACGCAGTATTTT	CASSHYAGGGSTDTQYF
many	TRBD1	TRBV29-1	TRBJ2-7	TGCAGCGTTTCACAGGGGGCAGGTTTCGAGCAGTACTTC	CSVSQGAGFEQYF
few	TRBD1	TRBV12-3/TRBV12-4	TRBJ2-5	TGTGCCAGCACGATGACAGGGCTCCAAGAGACCCAGTACTTC	CASTMTGLQETQYF
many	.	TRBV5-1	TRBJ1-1	TGCGCCAGCAGCTCCAGGGGACCTCAGAATCTGAACACTGAAGCTTTCTTT	CASSSRGPQNLNTEAFF
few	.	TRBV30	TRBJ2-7	TGTGCCTGGAGTTGGCAGGGGTCCTACGAGCAGTACTTC	CAWSWQGSYEQYF
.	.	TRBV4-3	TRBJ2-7	TGCGCCAGCAGCCAAGATTCGGGGGACGAGCAGTACTTC	CASSQDSGDEQYF
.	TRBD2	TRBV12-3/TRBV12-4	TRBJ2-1	TGTGCCAGCAGACGTGCGGGGGGGGACAATGAGCAGTTCTTC	CASRRAGGDNEQFF
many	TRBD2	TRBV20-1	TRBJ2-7	TGCAGTGCAGCCTCCGGGACTAGCGCCTACGAGCAGTACTTC	CSAASGTSAYEQYF
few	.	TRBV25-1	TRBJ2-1	TGTGCCAGCAGTGAATCCCTGGTCTACAATGAGCAGTTCTTC	CASSESLVYNEQFF
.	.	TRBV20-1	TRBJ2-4	TGCAGTGCTAGAGATCTGGCCTTTCTAGCCAAAAACATTCAGTACTTC	CSARDLAFLAKNIQYF
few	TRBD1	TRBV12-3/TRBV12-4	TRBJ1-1	TGTGCCAGCAAAAGTATTCTCCCGGGACAGGGGAACACTGAAGCTTTCTTT	CASKSILPGQGNTEAFF
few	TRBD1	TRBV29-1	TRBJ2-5	TGCAGCGTTGTCTGGGTGGCGGTTAGTGACAGGGGGCAAGAGACCCAGTACTTC	CSVVWVAVSDRGQETQYF
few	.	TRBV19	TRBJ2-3	TGTGCCAGTAGTATAGACAGCCGCACAGATACGCAGTATTTT	CASSIDSRTDTQYF
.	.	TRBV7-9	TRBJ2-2	TGTGCCACACAAAGGAGGGAGCTGTTTTTT	CATQRRELFF
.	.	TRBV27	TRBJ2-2	TGTGCCAGCAGGGCAGGGAACACCGGGGAGCTGTTTTTT	CASRAGNTGELFF
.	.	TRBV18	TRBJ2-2	TGTGCCAGCTCACCAGAGGTCGGGGAGCTGTTTTTT	CASSPEVGELFF
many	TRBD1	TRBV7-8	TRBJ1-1	TGTGCCAGCAGCTTTTCGGGACAGATGAACACTGAAGCTTTCTTT	CASSFSGQMNTEAFF
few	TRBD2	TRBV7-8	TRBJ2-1	TGTGCCAGCAGCTTAGCGGGCGGGGGGCTTTACAATGAGCAGTTCTTC	CASSLAGGGLYNEQFF
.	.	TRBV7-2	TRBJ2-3	TGTGCCAGCAGCTTCGGGGCGTCGGCAGATACGCAGTATTTT	CASSFGASADTQYF
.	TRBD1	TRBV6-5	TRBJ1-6	TGTGCCAGCAGTTACGGAAACCCGGGACAGACAAATTCACCCCTCCACTTT	CASSYGNPGQTNSPLHF
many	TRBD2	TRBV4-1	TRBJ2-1	TGCGCCAGCAGCCAAGCCCAGGGAGGGAATGAGCAGTTCTTC	CASSQAQGGNEQFF
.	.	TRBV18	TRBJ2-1	TGTGCCAGCTCACCACCGATCGCCCAGCGCCCCAGCTCCTACAATGAGCAGTTCTTC	CASSPPIAQRPSSYNEQFF
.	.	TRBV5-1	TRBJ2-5	TGCGCCAGCAGCCCCGGGGCAGTTAAAGAGACCCAGTACTTC	CASSPGAVKETQYF
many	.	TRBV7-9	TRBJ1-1	TGTGCCAGCAGCTTCGGGGCGAACACTGAAGCTTTCTTT	CASSFGANTEAFF
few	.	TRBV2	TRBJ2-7	TGTGCCAGCAGTGAAGTGTACGAGCAGTACTTC	CASSEVYEQYF
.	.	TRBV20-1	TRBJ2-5	TGCAGTGCTAGTCGGACGATCTCACAAGAGACCCAGTACTTC	CSASRTISQETQYF
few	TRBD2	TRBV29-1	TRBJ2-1	TGCAGCGTTGACGGGACTAGCGGCAACAATGAGCAGTTCTTC	CSVDGTSGNNEQFF
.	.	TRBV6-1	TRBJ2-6	TGTGCCAGCAGGGGGTCTAACTCTGGGGCCAACGTCCTGACTTTC	CASRGSNSGANVLTF
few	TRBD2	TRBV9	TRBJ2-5	TGTGCCAGCAGCGCGGCGACTAGCGGCCAAGAGACCCAGTACTTC	CASSAATSGQETQYF
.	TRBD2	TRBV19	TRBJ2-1	TGTGCCAGTAGGGCACTAGCGGGTAACAATGAGCAGTTCTTC	CASRALAGNNEQFF
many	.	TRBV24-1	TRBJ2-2	TGTGCCACCAGTGACCCTACTACTTCGACCGGGGAGCTGTTTTTT	CATSDPTTSTGELFF
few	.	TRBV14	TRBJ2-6	TGTGCCAGCAGCCAAGTTCCCTCTGGGGCCAACGTCCTGACTTTC	CASSQVPSGANVLTF
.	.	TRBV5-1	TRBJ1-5	TGCGCCAGCAGCTTGGAGGGGACATCACAGCCCCAGCATTTT	CASSLEGTSQPQHF
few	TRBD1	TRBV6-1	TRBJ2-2	TGTGCCAGCAGTGAACCAGGGGGTGGGACCGGGGAGCTGTTTTTT	CASSEPGGGTGELFF
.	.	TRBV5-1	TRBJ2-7	TGCGCCAGCAGCTTTGGAGGGAGCGAGCAGTACTTC	CASSFGGSEQYF
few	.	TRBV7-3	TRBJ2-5	TGTGCCAGCCAAGGCACCCAGTACTTC	CASQGTQYF
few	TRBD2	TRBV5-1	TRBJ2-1	TGCGCCAGCAGCCCAGTAGCAGCGGGGCAAGGGGAGCAGTTCTTC	CASSPVAAGQGEQFF
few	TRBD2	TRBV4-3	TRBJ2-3	TGCGCCAGCAGCCGAGTGCGGGGGAGGGTTACAGATACGCAGTATTTT	CASSRVRGRVTDTQYF
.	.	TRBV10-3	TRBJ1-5	TGTGCCATCGGTGAGTCTGCAGGGTCTAGCAATCAGCCCCAGCATTTT	CAIGESAGSSNQPQHF
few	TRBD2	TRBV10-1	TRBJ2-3	TGCGCCACAAGGCGGGGGAGCACAGATACGCAGTATTTT	CATRRGSTDTQYF
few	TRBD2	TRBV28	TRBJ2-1	TGTGCCAGCAGTTTAGGGGGAATAAGCGGGAGTGAGTTCTTC	CASSLGGISGSEFF
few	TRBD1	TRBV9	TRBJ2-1	TGTGCCAGCAGCCCCGGGACAGGGTTTTACAATGAGCAGTTCTTC	CASSPGTGFYNEQFF
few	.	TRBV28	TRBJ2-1	TGTGCCAGTGGTAGAAATGAGCAGTTCTTC	CASGRNEQFF
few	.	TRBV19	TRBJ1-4	TGTGCCAGTAACGGCCGAATAGCAACTAATGAAAAACTGTTTTTT	CASNGRIATNEKLFF
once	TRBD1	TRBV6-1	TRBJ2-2	TGTGCCAGCAGCCCGACAGGGGCGGGCGGGGAGCTGTTTTTT	CASSPTGAGGELFF
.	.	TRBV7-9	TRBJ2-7	TGTGCCAGCAGCAATGCCGGGTTTATGGGAGAGCAGTACTTC	CASSNAGFMGEQYF
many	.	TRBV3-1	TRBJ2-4	TGTGCCAGCAGCCTATATCCAGGGCACAAAAACATTCAGTACTTC	CASSLYPGHKNIQYF
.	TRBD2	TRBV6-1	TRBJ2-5	TGTGCCAGCAGTCTCCTTACGGGAGGGCCGGTGGAGACCCAGTACTTC	CASSLLTGGPVETQYF
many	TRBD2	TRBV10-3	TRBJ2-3	TGTGCCATCCGAACTAGCGGGGCGCCAAGCACAGATACGCAGTATTTT	CAIRTSGAPSTDTQYF
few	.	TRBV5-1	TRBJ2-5	TGCGCCAGCAGCGCGATGAGGGCCCCCCAAGAGACCCAGTACTTC	CASSAMRAPQETQYF
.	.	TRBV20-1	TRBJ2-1	TGCAGTGCTATAGAGGGGGGCCCCTCTAGGTACAATGAGCAGTTCTTC	CSAIEGGPSRYNEQFF
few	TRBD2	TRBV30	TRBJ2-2	TGTGCCTGGAATCCGGGACTAGCGATATCGAGGTTTGCCGGGGAGCTGTTTTTT	CAWNPGLAISRFAGELFF